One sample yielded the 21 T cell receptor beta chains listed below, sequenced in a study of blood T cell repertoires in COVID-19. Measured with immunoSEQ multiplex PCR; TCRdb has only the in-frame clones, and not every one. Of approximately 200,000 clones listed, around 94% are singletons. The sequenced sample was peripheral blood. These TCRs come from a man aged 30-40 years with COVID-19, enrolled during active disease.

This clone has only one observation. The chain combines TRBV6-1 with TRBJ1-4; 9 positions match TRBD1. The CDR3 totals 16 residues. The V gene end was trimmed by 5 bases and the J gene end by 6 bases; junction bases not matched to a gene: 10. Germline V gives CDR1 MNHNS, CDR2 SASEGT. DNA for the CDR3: TGTGCCAGCAGTAAAGTACGCCGGGACAGGGATGAAAAACTGTTTTTT. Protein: CASSKVRRDRDEKLFF.

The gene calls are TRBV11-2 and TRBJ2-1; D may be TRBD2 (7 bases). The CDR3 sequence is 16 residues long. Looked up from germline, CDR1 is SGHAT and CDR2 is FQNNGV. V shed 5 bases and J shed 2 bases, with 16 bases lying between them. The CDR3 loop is CASSQGRGDPYNEQFF. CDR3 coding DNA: TGTGCCAGCAGCCAAGGGAGGGGGGACCCCTACAATGAGCAGTTCTTC.

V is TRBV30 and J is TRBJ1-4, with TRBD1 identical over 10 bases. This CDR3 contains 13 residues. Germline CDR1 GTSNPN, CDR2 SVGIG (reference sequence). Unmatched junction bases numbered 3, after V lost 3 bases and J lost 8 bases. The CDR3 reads CAWRDRGGEKLFF. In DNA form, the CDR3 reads TGTGCCTGGAGGGACAGGGGGGGGGAAAAACTGTTTTTT.

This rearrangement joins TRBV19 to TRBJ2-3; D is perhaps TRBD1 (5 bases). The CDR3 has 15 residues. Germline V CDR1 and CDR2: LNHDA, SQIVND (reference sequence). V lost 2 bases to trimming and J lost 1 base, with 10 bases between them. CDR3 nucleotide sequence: TGTGCCAGTAGTATAAGTACAGGAGGCACAGATACGCAGTATTTT. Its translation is CASSISTGGTDTQYF.

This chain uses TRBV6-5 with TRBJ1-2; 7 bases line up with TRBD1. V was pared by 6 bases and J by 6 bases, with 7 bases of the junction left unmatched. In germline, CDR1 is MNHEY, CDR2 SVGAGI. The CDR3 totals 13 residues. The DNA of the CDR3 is TGTGCCAGCAGGACAGGGTTTGGGAATGGCTACACCTTC. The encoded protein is CASRTGFGNGYTF.

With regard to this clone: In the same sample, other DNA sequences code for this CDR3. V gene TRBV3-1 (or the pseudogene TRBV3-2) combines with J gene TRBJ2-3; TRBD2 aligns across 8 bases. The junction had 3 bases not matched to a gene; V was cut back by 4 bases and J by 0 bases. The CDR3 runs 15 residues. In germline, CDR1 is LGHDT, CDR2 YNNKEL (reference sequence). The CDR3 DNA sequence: TGTGCCAGCAGCCTCGGGGGGGCCAGCACAGATACGCAGTATTTT. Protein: CASSLGGASTDTQYF.

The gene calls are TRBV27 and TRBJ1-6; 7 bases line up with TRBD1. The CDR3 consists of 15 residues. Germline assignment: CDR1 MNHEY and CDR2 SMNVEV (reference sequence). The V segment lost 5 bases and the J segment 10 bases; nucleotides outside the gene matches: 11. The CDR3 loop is CASSPSDRETSPLHF. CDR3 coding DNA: TGTGCCAGCAGTCCCTCCGACAGGGAGACATCACCCCTCCACTTT.

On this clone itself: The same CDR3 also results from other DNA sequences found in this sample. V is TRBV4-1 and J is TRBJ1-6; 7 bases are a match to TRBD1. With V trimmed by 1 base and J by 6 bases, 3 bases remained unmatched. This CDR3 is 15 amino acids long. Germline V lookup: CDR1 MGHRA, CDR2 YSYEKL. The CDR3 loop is CASSQGQGGNSPLHF. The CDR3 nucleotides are TGCGCCAGCAGCCAAGGACAGGGTGGTAATTCACCCCTCCACTTT.

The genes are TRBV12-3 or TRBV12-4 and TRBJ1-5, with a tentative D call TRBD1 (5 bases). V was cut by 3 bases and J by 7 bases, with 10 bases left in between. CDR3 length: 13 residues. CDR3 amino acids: CASSFGGIQPQHF. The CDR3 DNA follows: TGTGCCAGCAGTTTCGGGGGGATCCAGCCCCAGCATTTT.

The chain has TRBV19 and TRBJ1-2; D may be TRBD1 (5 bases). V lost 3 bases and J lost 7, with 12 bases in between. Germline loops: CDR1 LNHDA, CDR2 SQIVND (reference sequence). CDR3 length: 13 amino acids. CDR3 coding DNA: TGTGCCAGTAGTATGGGTCAGGGCGGTGGCTACACCTTC. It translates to CASSMGQGGGYTF. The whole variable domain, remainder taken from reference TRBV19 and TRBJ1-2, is DGGITQSPKYLFRKEGQNVTLSCEQNLNHDAMYWYRQDPGQGLRLIYYSQIVNDFQKGDIAEGYSVSREKKESFPLTVTSAQKNPTAFYLCASSMGQGGGYTFGSGTRLTVV.

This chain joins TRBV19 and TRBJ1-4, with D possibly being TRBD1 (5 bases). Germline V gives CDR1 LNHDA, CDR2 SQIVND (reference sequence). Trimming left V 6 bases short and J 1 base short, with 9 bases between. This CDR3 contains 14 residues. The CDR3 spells CASRPGITNEKLFF. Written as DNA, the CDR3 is TGTGCCAGTAGACCAGGGATAACTAATGAAAAACTGTTTTTT.

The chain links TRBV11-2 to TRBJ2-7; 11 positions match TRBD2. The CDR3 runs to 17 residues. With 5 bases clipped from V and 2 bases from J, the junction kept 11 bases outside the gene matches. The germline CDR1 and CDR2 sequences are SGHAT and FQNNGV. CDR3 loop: CASSLSRLAGLTYEQYF. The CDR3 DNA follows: TGTGCCAGCAGCCTATCCCGACTAGCGGGACTTACCTACGAGCAGTACTTC.

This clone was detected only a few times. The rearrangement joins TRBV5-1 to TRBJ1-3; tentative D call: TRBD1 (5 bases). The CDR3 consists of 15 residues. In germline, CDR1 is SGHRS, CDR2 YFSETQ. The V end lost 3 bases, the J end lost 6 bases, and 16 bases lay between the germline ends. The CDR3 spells CASSSDGTSLNTIYF. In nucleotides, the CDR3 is TGCGCCAGCAGCTCCGACGGGACTTCCCTAAACACCATATATTTT.

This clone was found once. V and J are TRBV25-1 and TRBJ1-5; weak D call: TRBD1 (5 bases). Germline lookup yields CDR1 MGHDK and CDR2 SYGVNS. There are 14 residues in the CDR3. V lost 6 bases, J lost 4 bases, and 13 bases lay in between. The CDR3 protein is CASRSAGLNQPQHF. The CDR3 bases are TGTGCCAGCAGATCGGCAGGGCTAAATCAGCCCCAGCATTTT. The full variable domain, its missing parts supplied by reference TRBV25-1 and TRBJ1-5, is EADIYQTPRYLVIGTGKKITLECSQTMGHDKMYWYQQDPGMELHLIHYSYGVNSTEKGDLSSESTVSRIRTEHFPLTLESARPSHTSQYLCASRSAGLNQPQHFGDGTRLSIL.

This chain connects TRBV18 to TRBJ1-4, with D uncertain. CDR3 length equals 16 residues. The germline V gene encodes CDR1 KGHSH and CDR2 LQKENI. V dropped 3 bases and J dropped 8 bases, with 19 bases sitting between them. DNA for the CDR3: TGTGCCAGCTCACCCACCTCCTCCAGTAATCCCGAAAAACTGTTTTTT. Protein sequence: CASSPTSSSNPEKLFF.

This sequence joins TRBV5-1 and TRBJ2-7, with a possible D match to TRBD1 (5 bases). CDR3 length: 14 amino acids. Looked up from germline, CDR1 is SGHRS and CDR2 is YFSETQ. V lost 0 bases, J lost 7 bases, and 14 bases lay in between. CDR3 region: CASSLGTGAGEQYF. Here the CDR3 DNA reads TGCGCCAGCAGCTTGGGTACAGGAGCAGGTGAGCAGTACTTC.

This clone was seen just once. This CDR3 is CASSPNRAAETQYF. CDR3 DNA: TGTGCCAGCTCACCGAACAGGGCGGCGGAGACCCAGTACTTC. The chain combines TRBV18 with TRBJ2-5; maybe TRBD1 (6 bases). With 3 bases removed from V and 5 bases from J, the gap between germline ends came to 13 bases. Germline lookup yields CDR1 KGHSH and CDR2 LQKENI. The CDR3 runs to 14 residues.

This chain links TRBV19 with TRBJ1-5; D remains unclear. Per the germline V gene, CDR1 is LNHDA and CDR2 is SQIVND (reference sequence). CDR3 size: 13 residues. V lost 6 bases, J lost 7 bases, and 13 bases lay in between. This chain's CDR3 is CASSFDRVQPQHF. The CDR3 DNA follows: TGTGCCAGTAGCTTCGATAGAGTCCAGCCCCAGCATTTT. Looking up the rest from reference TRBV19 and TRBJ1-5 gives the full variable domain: DGGITQSPKYLFRKEGQNVTLSCEQNLNHDAMYWYRQDPGQGLRLIYYSQIVNDFQKGDIAEGYSVSREKKESFPLTVTSAQKNPTAFYLCASSFDRVQPQHFGDGTRLSIL.

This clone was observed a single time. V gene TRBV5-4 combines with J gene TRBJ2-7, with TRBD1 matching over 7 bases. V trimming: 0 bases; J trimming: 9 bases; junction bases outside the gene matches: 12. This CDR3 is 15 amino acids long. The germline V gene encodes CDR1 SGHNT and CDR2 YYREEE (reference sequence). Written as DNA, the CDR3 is TGTGCCAGCAGCTTGGCTGGGACAGCCCAGCCTAGGCAGTACTTC. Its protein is CASSLAGTAQPRQYF.

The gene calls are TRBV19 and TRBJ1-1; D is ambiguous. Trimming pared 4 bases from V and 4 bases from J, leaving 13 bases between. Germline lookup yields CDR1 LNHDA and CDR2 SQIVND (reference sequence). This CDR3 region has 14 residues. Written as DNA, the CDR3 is TGTGCCAGTAGTACCGCCTCGTTTAGCACTGAAGCTTTCTTT. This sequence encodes CASSTASFSTEAFF.

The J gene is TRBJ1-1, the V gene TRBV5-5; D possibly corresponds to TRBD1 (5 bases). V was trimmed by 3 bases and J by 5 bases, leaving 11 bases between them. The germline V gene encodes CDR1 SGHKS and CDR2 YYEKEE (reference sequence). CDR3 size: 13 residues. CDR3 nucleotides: TGTGCCAGCAGCTCTGGGACTGTTACTGAAGCTTTCTTT. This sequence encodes CASSSGTVTEAFF. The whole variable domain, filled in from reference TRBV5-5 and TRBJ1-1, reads DAGVTQSPTHLIKTRGQQVTLRCSPISGHKSVSWYQQVLGQGPQFIFQYYEKEERGRGNFPDRFSARQFPNYSSELNVNALLLGDSALYLCASSSGTVTEAFFGQGTRLTVV.